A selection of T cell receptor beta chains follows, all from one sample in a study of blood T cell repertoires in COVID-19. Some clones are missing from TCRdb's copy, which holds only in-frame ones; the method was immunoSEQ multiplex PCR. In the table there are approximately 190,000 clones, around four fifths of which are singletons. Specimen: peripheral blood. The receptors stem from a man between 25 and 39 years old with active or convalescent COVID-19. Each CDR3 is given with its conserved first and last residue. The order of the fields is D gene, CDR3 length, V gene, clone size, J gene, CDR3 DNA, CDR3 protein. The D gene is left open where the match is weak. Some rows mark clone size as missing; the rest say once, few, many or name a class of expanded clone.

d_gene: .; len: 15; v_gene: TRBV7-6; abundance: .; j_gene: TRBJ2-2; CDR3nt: TGTGCCAGCAGCTTAGAGCAGGGGGGCACCGGGGAGCTGTTTTTT; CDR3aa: CASSLEQGGTGELFF
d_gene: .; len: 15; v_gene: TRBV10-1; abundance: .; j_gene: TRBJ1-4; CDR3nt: TGCGCCAGCAGCCCGAGGACGGGAAGAAATGAAAAACTGTTTTTT; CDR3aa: CASSPRTGRNEKLFF
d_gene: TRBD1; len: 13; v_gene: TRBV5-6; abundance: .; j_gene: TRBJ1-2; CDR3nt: TGTGCCAGCAGCTTGGGACAGGGAGATGGCTACACCTTC; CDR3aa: CASSLGQGDGYTF
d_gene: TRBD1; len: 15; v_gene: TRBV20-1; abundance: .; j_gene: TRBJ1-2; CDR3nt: TGCAGTGCTCGTGTGCTGGGGGGACAGGTAGCTGGCTACACCTTC; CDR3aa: CSARVLGGQVAGYTF
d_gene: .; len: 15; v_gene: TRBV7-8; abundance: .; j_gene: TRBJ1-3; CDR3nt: TGTGCCAGCAGCTTACAGGGCCTTACTGGAAACACCATATATTTT; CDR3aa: CASSLQGLTGNTIYF
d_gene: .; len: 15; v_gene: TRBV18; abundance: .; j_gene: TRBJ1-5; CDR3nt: TGTGCCAGCTCACCGGACCCGGCGGGGAATCAGCCCCAGCATTTT; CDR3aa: CASSPDPAGNQPQHF
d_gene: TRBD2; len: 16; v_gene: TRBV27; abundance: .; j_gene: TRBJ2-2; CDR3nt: TGTGCCAGCAGTATCACTAGCGGGGGTTTCACCGGGGAGCTGTTTTTT; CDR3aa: CASSITSGGFTGELFF
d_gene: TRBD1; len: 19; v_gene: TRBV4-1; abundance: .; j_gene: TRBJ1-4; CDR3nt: TGCGCCAGCAGCCAAGACAAGTTACAGGGGGGATCGCTGTGGGAAAAACTGTTTTTT; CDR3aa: CASSQDKLQGGSLWEKLFF
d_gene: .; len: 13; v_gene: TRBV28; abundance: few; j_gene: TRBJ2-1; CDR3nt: TGTGCCCTTAGCGGAGGGCCTTACAATGAGCAGTTCTTC; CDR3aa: CALSGGPYNEQFF
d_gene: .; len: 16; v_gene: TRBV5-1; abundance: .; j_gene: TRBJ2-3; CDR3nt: TGCGCCAGCAGCTTGGTCGGGGCAGGGGCCACAGATACGCAGTATTTT; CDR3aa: CASSLVGAGATDTQYF
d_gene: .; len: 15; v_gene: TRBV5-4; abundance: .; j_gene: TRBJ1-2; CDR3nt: TGTGCCAGCAGCTCTTCGGGGGGGGCCAACTATGGCTACACCTTC; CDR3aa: CASSSSGGANYGYTF
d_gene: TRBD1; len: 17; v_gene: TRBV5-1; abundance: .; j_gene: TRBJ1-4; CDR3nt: TGCGCCAGCAGCCGGGACAGCGTACAAAAGGGGAACGAAAAACTGTTTTTT; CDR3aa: CASSRDSVQKGNEKLFF
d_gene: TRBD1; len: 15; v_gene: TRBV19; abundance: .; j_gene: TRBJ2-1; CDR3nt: TGTGCCAGTAGTATTAGGACAGGGGAATACAATGAGCAGTTCTTC; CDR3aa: CASSIRTGEYNEQFF
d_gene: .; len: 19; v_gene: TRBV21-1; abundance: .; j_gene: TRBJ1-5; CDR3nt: TGTGCCAGCAGACTGACAGGGGAAGCCCCGCGCGGCGTCGATCAGCCCCAGCATTTT; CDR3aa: CASRLTGEAPRGVDQPQHF
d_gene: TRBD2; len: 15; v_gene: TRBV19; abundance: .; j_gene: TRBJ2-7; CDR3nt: TGTGCCAGTAGTTTATATAGCGGGAGGAGGGACGAGCAGTACTTC; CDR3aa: CASSLYSGRRDEQYF
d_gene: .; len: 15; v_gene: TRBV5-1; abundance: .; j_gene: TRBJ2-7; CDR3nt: TGCGCCAGCAGTCCAGACAGACCGAACCCCTACGAGCAGTACTTC; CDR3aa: CASSPDRPNPYEQYF
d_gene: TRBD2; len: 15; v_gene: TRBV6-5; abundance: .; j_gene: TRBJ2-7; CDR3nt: TGTGCCAGCAGGGTAGCGGGAGGCGGCCCCTACGAGCAGTACTTC; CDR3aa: CASRVAGGGPYEQYF
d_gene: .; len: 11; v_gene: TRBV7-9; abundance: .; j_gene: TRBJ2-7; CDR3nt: TGTGCCAGCAGCCTTCTCTACGAGCAGTACTTC; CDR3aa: CASSLLYEQYF
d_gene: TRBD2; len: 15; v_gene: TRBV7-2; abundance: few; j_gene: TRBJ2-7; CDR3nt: TGTGCCAGCAGCTTAGCGGGACTAGGAACCTACGAGCAGTACTTC; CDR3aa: CASSLAGLGTYEQYF
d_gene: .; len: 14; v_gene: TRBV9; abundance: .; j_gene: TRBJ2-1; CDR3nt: TGTGCCAGCAGCGCGGGTTACACGAGCACTCAGCAGTTCTTC; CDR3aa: CASSAGYTSTQQFF
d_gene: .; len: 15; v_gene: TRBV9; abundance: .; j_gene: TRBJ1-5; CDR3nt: TGTGCCAGCAGCATGTACAGGGATAGCAATCAGCCCCAGCATTTT; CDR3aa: CASSMYRDSNQPQHF
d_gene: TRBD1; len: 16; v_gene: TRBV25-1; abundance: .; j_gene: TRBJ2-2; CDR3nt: TGTGCCAGCAGTGACAGCAGACAGGGTTGGACCGGGGAGCTGTTTTTT; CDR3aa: CASSDSRQGWTGELFF
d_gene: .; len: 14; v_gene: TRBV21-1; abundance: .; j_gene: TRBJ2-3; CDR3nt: TGTGCCAGCATAAACGGGGACTGCACAGATACGCAGTATTTT; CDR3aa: CASINGDCTDTQYF
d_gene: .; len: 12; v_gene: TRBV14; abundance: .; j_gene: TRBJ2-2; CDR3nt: TGTGCCAGCCGGAAGGGGGACGGGGAGCTGTTTTTT; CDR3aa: CASRKGDGELFF
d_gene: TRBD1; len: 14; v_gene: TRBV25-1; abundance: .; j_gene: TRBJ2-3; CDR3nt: TGTGCCAGCACCTGGACAGGCCCCACAGATACGCAGTATTTT; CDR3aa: CASTWTGPTDTQYF
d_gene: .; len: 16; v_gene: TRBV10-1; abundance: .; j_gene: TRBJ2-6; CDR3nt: TGCGCCAGCATCAGAGGCCTCCCCTCTGGGGCCAACGTCCTGACTTTC; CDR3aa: CASIRGLPSGANVLTF